This passage covers 19 T cell receptor beta chains from one sample sequenced in a study of CD8+ T cells in alopecia areata (dated by TCRdb to the late 2010s). Libraries came from the immunoSEQ multiplex PCR assay. RNA was extracted from all samples and reverse transcribed into cDNA as template for TCR sequencing. TCRdb retrieved this table from immuneACCESS and kept in-frame rearrangements only. Not all clones are present; in checked studies, unresolved V genes account for under half, and no reason is known for the remainder. Listed for this sample are under 3,500 clones, none observed only a single time. Just under 40% of the sample is held by the ten biggest clonotypes. The sample taken for sequencing was lesional skin. These receptors were collected from a C3H/HeJ mouse with alopecia areata. This mouse strain carries MHC haplotype H2-k.

The table lists this clone with a few counts. Gene names are mouse gene names. The read finishes 4 residues shy of the CDR3 end, and the germline J gene is used to complete it. The rearrangement uses TRBV4 and TRBJ2-7; TRBD2 aligns across 11 bases. Germline values: CDR1 LGHDT, CDR2 YNNKQL (reference sequence). This CDR3 region has 14 residues. V shed 5 bases, J shed 3 bases, and the junction held 3 bases outside the gene matches. Partial CDR3 DNA: TGTGCCAGCAGCACCGGGACTGGGGGCTAT. Its translation is CASSTGTGGY. The entire CDR3 reads CASSTGTGGYEQYF.

Of note for this clone: A single base is all that separates this from a far larger clone, so a read error is likely. The germline and genes are mouse ones. The read gets to within 4 residues of the CDR3 end, and the germline J gene fills in the rest. The chain links TRBV5 to TRBJ2-2; 9 positions match TRBD2. Germline V gene lookup returns CDR1 LGHNA and CDR2 YNLKQL (reference sequence). The CDR3 spans 18 residues. Partial CDR3 DNA: TGTGCCGGCAGCCAAGATTTGATGGGGGGGCGCGACACCGGG. Amino acids: CAGSQDLMGGRDTG. The whole CDR3 protein reads CAGSQDLMGGRDTGQLYF.

Notes on this clone: The genes and germline here are from mouse. The read is 4 residues too short to cover the CDR3 end, so that end is filled in from the germline J gene. The same CDR3 arises from other DNA sequences in this sample as well. The rearrangement links TRBV13-1 to TRBJ1-2; a possible D gene is TRBD1 (6 bases). Germline loops: CDR1 NSHNY, CDR2 SYGAGN. The CDR3 has 13 residues. Trimming took off 3 bases at V and 4 bases at J, with 10 bases between the two ends. CDR3 DNA, as far as it was read: TGTGCCAGCAGTGGCACAGGGAGCTCC. It yields the protein CASSGTGSS. The whole CDR3 reads CASSGTGSSDYTF.

This clone is medium-sized (0.01 to 0.1%) in the sample. At residue 14, the translated DNA and the protein in TCRdb do not agree; the protein given here is derived from the DNA. The listed genes are named as in mouse. The read ends 3 residues early relative to the CDR3; the germline J gene fills the gap. The chain recombines TRBV12-1 with TRBJ1-3; D is perhaps TRBD1 (5 bases). This CDR3 contains 17 residues. The germline V gene encodes CDR1 SGHSN and CDR2 HYEKVE. Between the trimmed V and J ends, which lost 3 bases and 0 bases, there was a span of 17 bases. The DNA read from the CDR3 is TGTGCCAGCTCTACCGCCGCGGACAAACATTCTGGAAATACG. This sequence encodes CASSTAADKHSGNT. The entire CDR3 reads CASSTAADKHSGNTLYF.

Regarding this clone: The protein TCRdb lists differs from the translation of the DNA at residue 10; the protein given here is translated from the DNA itself. It differs at one base from a far larger clone, so likely a read error. Here the gene names and germline are mouse. The read ends 3 residues shy of where the CDR3 ends; the end is completed using the germline J gene. The rearrangement joins TRBV13-3 to TRBJ1-3; no clear D. CDR3 length: 13 residues. Germline values: CDR1 NNHDY, CDR2 SYVADS. CDR3: CASSLNSGNPLYF. Incomplete CDR3 DNA: TGTGCCAGCAGCCTAAATTCTGGAAATCCG.

By sample fraction, this clone is medium-sized (0.01 to 0.1%). The germline and genes are mouse ones. Read sequence stops 4 residues before the CDR3 end, and the germline J gene provides the missing end. The gene calls are TRBV16 and TRBJ1-4; TRBD1 is a possible D gene (6 bases). Trimming removed 4 bases from V and 0 bases from J, with 9 bases in between. The CDR3 length is 15 residues. CDR1 and CDR2 from the germline V gene are SGHSA and FRNQAP. This CDR3 reads CASSWGTISNERLFF. CDR3 DNA (partial): TGTGCAAGCAGCTGGGGGACAATTTCCAACGAA.

This clone was seen a few times. Germline and genes here are mouse. The read terminates 4 residues ahead of where the CDR3 ends, so the germline J gene completes it. V gene TRBV4 combines with J gene TRBJ2-1; 13 positions match TRBD2. This CDR3 comprises 16 residues. Trimming took 5 bases from V and 4 from J; bases not matched to a gene: 5. The V gene's germline CDR1 is LGHDT and CDR2 YNNKQL (reference sequence). Partial CDR3 DNA: TGTGCCAGCAGCACGGACTGGGGGGGCGCATATGCT. This translates into CASSTDWGGAYA. The whole CDR3 protein is CASSTDWGGAYAEQFF. The whole variable domain, filled in from reference TRBV4 and TRBJ2-1, reads ETAVFQTPNYHVTQVGNEVSFNCKQTLGHDTMYWYKQDSKKLLKIMFSYNNKQLIVNETVPRRFSPQSSDKAHLNLRIKSVEPEDSAVYLCASSTDWGGAYAEQFFGPGTRLTVL.

On this clone: The DNA translation disagrees with the TCRdb protein at residue 13, so the protein in this description comes from the DNA. Gene labels here are mouse ones. The read ends 3 residues shy of where the CDR3 ends; the end is completed using the germline J gene. This chain uses TRBV5 with TRBJ1-3; 8 positions agree with TRBD1. CDR3 length equals 16 residues. Unmatched junction bases numbered 11, after V lost 6 bases and J lost 4 bases. Germline V gives CDR1 LGHNA, CDR2 YNLKQL (reference sequence). The sequenced CDR3 bases are TGTGCCAGCAGTCCTCTCGACAGGGGTGGAGGAAATACG. Amino acids: CASSPLDRGGGNT. The entire CDR3 reads CASSPLDRGGGNTLYF.

This clone was observed a handful of times. At residue 12, the TCRdb protein and translated DNA are inconsistent; the protein given comes from the DNA. A far larger clone is a single base away, which makes a read error likely. Genes here carry mouse names. The read finishes 3 residues shy of the CDR3 end, and the germline J gene is used to complete it. The gene calls are TRBV19 and TRBJ1-3, with TRBD1 matching over 7 bases. V lost 5 bases and J lost 4; bases outside the gene matches: 9. Germline loops: CDR1 FNHDT, CDR2 SITEND (reference sequence). There are 15 residues in the CDR3. CDR3 sequence: CASRQLDRAGNTLYF. The CDR3 bases that were read are TGTGCCAGCAGGCAACTCGACAGGGCGGGAAATACG.

Details on this clone: The listed genes are named as in mouse. CDR3 protein: CASSRQGEQNTLYF. Partial CDR3 DNA: TGTGCTAGCAGTCGTCAGGGGGAACAAAAC. V is TRBV29 and J is TRBJ2-4; 7 bases agree with TRBD1. Read data end 4 residues before the CDR3 end; the end is taken from the germline J gene. After removal of 5 bases from V and 3 bases from J, the junction contained 5 bases not matched to a gene. Germline V CDR1 and CDR2: MSHET, SYDVDS. The CDR3 has 14 residues.

A few counts support this clone. This likely reflects a read error, since a far larger clone is one base away. Any gene name here is a mouse gene name. The read finishes 4 residues shy of the CDR3 end, and the germline J gene is used to complete it. Within the sample, other DNA sequences also encode this same CDR3. The V call is TRBV29, the J call TRBJ2-7; unclear D gene. The CDR3 has 14 residues. CDR1 is MSHET and CDR2 is SYDVDS in the germline V gene. Trimming pared 0 bases from V and 0 bases from J, leaving 6 bases between. CDR3 region: CASSLSNYSYEQYF. Partial CDR3 DNA: TGTGCTAGCAGTTTATCCAACTACTCCTAT. The complete variable domain, with remaining parts taken from reference TRBV29 and TRBJ2-7, reads DMKVTQMPRYLIKRMGENVLLECGQDMSHETMYWYRQDPGLGLQLIYISYDVDSNSEGDIPKGYRVSRKKREHFSLILDSAKTNQTSVYFCASSLSNYSYEQYFGPGTRLTVL.

Remarks on this clone: At residue 12, TCRdb's protein is not the same as the translated DNA, so the protein here was read from the DNA. Gene names and germline match the mouse. The read finishes 3 residues shy of the CDR3 end, and the germline J gene is used to complete it. This chain uses TRBV14 with TRBJ1-3, with a possible D match to TRBD1 (5 bases). Trimming removed 4 bases from V and 1 base from J, with 12 bases in between. The CDR3 has 15 amino acids. Germline V CDR1 and CDR2: SGHDT, FRDEAV. This CDR3 is CASSILDRSGNTLYF. Partial CDR3 DNA: TGTGCCAGCAGTATCCTAGACAGATCTGGAAATACG.

This clone was picked up many times. Germline and genes: mouse. The CDR3 end lies 4 residues beyond the end of the read and is filled in from the germline J gene. The V gene is TRBV16, the J gene TRBJ2-4, with 12 nucleotides matching TRBD2. Germline loops: CDR1 SGHSA, CDR2 FRNQAP. The CDR3 length is 18 residues. The CDR3 sequence: CASSLSSDWGGGSNTLYF. The part of the CDR3 DNA that was read is TGTGCAAGCAGCTTATCGTCGGACTGGGGGGGAGGGTCTAAC.

This clone was seen at least ten times. Gene names are mouse gene names. The read terminates 4 residues before the CDR3 end, so the remaining end is supplied by the germline J gene. The V call is TRBV16, the J call TRBJ2-7, with TRBD2 as a possible D gene (7 bases). V was trimmed by 8 bases and J by 2 bases, leaving 13 bases between them. The germline gives CDR1 SGHSA, CDR2 FRNQAP. This CDR3 has 13 amino acids. The CDR3 loop is CASGEGGAYEQYF. Incomplete CDR3 DNA: TGTGCAAGCGGGGAGGGGGGCGCCTAT.

This clone was counted many times. Genes and germline come from the mouse. With the read ending 4 residues before the CDR3 end, the germline J gene is used to fill in that end. V gene TRBV5 combines with J gene TRBJ2-1; TRBD1 aligns across 9 bases. CDR1 and CDR2 from the germline V gene are LGHNA and YNLKQL (reference sequence). The V and J ends lost 4 bases and 4 bases, in that order; junction bases with no gene match: 2. The CDR3 extends over 14 amino acids. The CDR3 loop is CASSPGTGYAEQFF. CDR3 DNA, as far as it was read: TGTGCCAGCAGCCCCGGGACAGGGTATGCT.

The table lists this clone with many counts. Mouse gene names apply. The CDR3 protein is CASSQDNREAETLYF. Incomplete CDR3 DNA: TGTGCCAGCAGCCAAGATAACAGGGAGGCAGAA. V and J are TRBV5 and TRBJ2-3; weak D call: TRBD1 (6 bases). The read terminates 4 residues before the CDR3 end, so the remaining end is supplied by the germline J gene. The V gene lost 0 bases and the J gene lost 3 bases, with 10 bases spanning the gap. Germline values: CDR1 LGHNA, CDR2 YNLKQL (reference sequence). The CDR3 is 15 amino acids.

As to this clone: Translating the DNA gives a protein that differs from the TCRdb entry at residue 13; the protein shown here is that DNA translation. This is likely an artifact of a read error, given a far larger clone one base away. The genes and germline here are from mouse. The observed sequence ends 3 residues before the CDR3 terminus, with the missing tail filled in from the germline J gene. The chain couples TRBV1 to TRBJ1-3; 8 positions match TRBD1. Germline-derived CDR1 and CDR2 are NSQYPW and LRSPGD (reference sequence). The CDR3 contains 16 residues. CDR3: CTCRDQGANSGNALYF. The CDR3 DNA, read in part, is TGCACCTGCAGGGACCAGGGGGCTAATTCTGGAAATGCG.

This clone was counted many times. Here the gene names and germline are mouse. The read ends 4 residues shy of where the CDR3 ends; the end is completed using the germline J gene. This chain connects TRBV1 to TRBJ2-5, with D hard to call. CDR1 NSQYPW and CDR2 LRSPGD come from the germline V gene (reference sequence). The CDR3 is 12 residues long. V gave up 4 bases and J gave up 3 bases, with 5 bases separating them. CDR3 DNA (partial): TGCACCTGCAGTGGACTACAAGAC. This translates into CTCSGLQD. The whole CDR3 reads CTCSGLQDTQYF.

This clone was counted a few times. The TCRdb protein fails to match the DNA translation at residue 10; the protein reported here was translated from the DNA. Since a far larger clone is one base different, this is likely a read error. Mouse names are used for the genes. Sequencing ends 3 residues short of the CDR3 end; the germline J gene provides the rest. The rearrangement links TRBV19 to TRBJ1-6, with D possibly being TRBD1 (6 bases). TRBJ1-6 is flagged as an ORF with uncertain function. The ends were cut back, 9 bases at V and 6 bases at J, with 13 bases in the middle. The CDR3 extends over 13 amino acids. Germline lookup yields CDR1 FNHDT and CDR2 SITEND (reference sequence). The CDR3 loop reads CATQGQFNSPLYF. CDR3 bases read: TGTGCCACCCAGGGACAATTTAATTCGCCC.